The entry that follows covers one TCR beta chain sequence. What it binds is not known. Some clones are missing from TCRdb's copy, which holds only in-frame ones; the method was immunoSEQ multiplex PCR. Among approximately 180,000 clones, approximately 86% were seen once, and the ten largest hold about 2.5%. The data were taken from a study of T cell responses to AZD1222 COVID-19 vaccine. Study in general: Second doses at about 4 or about 12 weeks were pooled. Study observations and caveats: The span of vaccine-associated CD4 TCRs extended across spike, with dominance at 160-218 and 743-854. Scientists sampled the repertoires only once the peak T cell response had passed. Of the AZD1222 recipients, only 5 or 6 were seropositive at baseline.

The CDR3 contains 15 residues. The germline gives CDR1 MGHRA, CDR2 YSYEKL. The V end was cut by 1 base, the J end by 3 bases, with 11 bases between. This specimen was peripheral blood, taken on day 0 of AZD1222 vaccination. This receptor was obtained from an adult in good health. The chain combines TRBV4-1 with TRBJ2-3; perhaps D is TRBD1 or TRBD2 (5 bases each). CDR3 in amino acids: CASSQVRERTDTQYF. Here the CDR3 DNA reads TGCGCCAGCAGCCAAGTCAGGGAGCGAACAGATACGCAGTATTTT.